This TCR beta chain was captured in a study of cytomegalovirus exposure and HLA in healthy donors. Study-level information: The same platform as the approximately 670 first-cohort repertoires was used for the 120 or so validation repertoires, a later analysis reported.

Germline lookup yields CDR1 SSHAT and CDR2 FNYEAQ (reference sequence). V lost 1 base and J lost 7, with 15 bases in between. The CDR3 contains 15 residues. General observations from the study: In vitro assays verified that three CMV-associated chains recognized CMV antigens specifically. Reports described diagnosis of cytomegalovirus status by the classifier as highly specific and sensitive.

With regard to this clone: Its target is not known.

Profiling relied on immunoSEQ multiplex PCR, and the TCRdb table lists in-frame clones only, not all of them. Seen here are under 80,000 clones, roughly 94% observed once, and the top ten hold about 3.3%. The J gene is TRBJ2-3, the V gene TRBV7-7, with D perhaps TRBD2 (6 bases). The origin of this receptor is a woman younger than 30 in good health and CMV-seropositive. Source material: PBMCs. The CDR3 is CASSLGEARVYTQYF. The CDR3 DNA is TGTGCCAGCAGCTTAGGGGAGGCCCGAGTCTATACGCAGTATTTT.